The 11 T cell receptor beta chains given below trace back to one sample, sequenced in a study of shared T cell receptors in the human thymus. Using immunoSEQ multiplex PCR, the repertoire was profiled, and TCRdb retains in-frame clones only, with some absent. Of 600,000 to 900,000 clones listed, approximately 85% are singletons. These data are also associated with another study on human thymus T cells.

The sequenced sample consisted of thymocytes. The receptors come from a girl under two years old with a congenital heart defect.

This chain uses TRBV29-1 with TRBJ2-4, with D uncertain. This CDR3 contains 12 residues. The V end lost 4 bases, the J end lost 9 bases, and 13 bases lay between the germline ends. Germline lookup yields CDR1 SQVTM and CDR2 ANQGSEA. CDR3 sequence reads: CSVALERGIQYF. The CDR3 bases are TGCAGCGTTGCTTTGGAACGAGGCATTCAGTACTTC.

V gene TRBV5-4 combines with J gene TRBJ1-4, with D possibly TRBD1 on 6 matching bases. The CDR3 has 13 amino acids. V was shortened by 4 bases and J by 7 bases, with 11 bases between the two germline ends. From germline, CDR1 is SGHNT and CDR2 YYREEE (reference sequence). The CDR3 region is CASSPQGTEKLFF. The CDR3 nucleotides read TGTGCCAGCAGCCCCCAGGGGACTGAAAAACTGTTTTTT.

The chain has TRBV6-5 and TRBJ1-2, with 7 bases lining up with TRBD1. The trim removed 4 bases at V and 3 bases at J, leaving 8 bases unmatched. Germline V gives CDR1 MNHEY, CDR2 SVGAGI. CDR3 length: 15 residues. In nucleotides, the CDR3 is TGTGCCAGCAGTTCCCAGAAACAGGGGTACTATGGCTACACCTTC. Its translation is CASSSQKQGYYGYTF.

This clone appeared a few times. The chain carries TRBV2 and TRBJ1-6; 7 nucleotides agree with TRBD1. The V gene's germline CDR1 is SNHLY and CDR2 FYNNEI. V gave up 5 bases and J gave up 10 bases; unmatched junction bases: 5. The CDR3 contains 13 residues. This CDR3 reads CASSIRGRSPLHF. The CDR3 DNA is TGTGCCAGCAGTATCAGGGGGAGGTCACCCCTCCACTTT. The entire variable domain, with the rest obtained from reference TRBV2 and TRBJ1-6, is as follows: EPEVTQTPSHQVTQMGQEVILRCVPISNHLYFYWYRQILGQKVEFLVSFYNNEISEKSEIFDDQFSVERPDGSNFTLKIRSTKLEDSAMYFCASSIRGRSPLHFGNGTRLTVT.

The rearrangement links TRBV28 to TRBJ1-6, with D unresolved. This CDR3 is 22 amino acids long. The ends were cut back, 3 bases at V and 4 bases at J, with 31 bases in the middle. The germline V gene encodes CDR1 MDHEN and CDR2 SYDVKM. The CDR3 reads CASSFLLTKGAYNIPYNSPLHF. The CDR3 nucleotides read TGTGCCAGCAGTTTTCTCCTCACGAAGGGAGCATATAACATCCCATATAATTCACCCCTCCACTTT.

The rearrangement joins TRBV28 to TRBJ2-7; 8 bases match TRBD1. Germline V gives CDR1 MDHEN, CDR2 SYDVKM. V lost 6 bases, J lost 4 bases, and 20 bases stayed unmatched. The CDR3 spans 18 residues. CDR3 amino acids: CASSPPSATQGAQYEQYF. The CDR3 nucleotides are TGTGCCAGCAGCCCCCCTTCAGCGACTCAGGGGGCGCAGTACGAGCAGTACTTC.

V usage is TRBV6-5 and J usage is TRBJ1-3; D is uncertain. The ends were cut back, 0 bases at V and 4 bases at J, with 4 bases in the middle. The CDR3 length is 13 residues. Germline CDR1 is MNHEY and CDR2 is SVGAGI. CDR3 amino acids: CASSYSRGNTIYF. The CDR3 coding sequence is TGTGCCAGCAGTTACTCGAGGGGAAACACCATATATTTT.

The rearrangement joins TRBV28 to TRBJ2-7, with 8 bases aligning to TRBD1. The germline gives CDR1 MDHEN, CDR2 SYDVKM. V shed 4 bases and J 0 bases; nucleotides not matched to a gene: 11. The CDR3 is made up of 17 amino acids. The DNA of the CDR3 is TGTGCCAGCAGTTCCAAAAAAAGACAGGGGAGCTCCTACGAGCAGTACTTC. Translation: CASSSKKRQGSSYEQYF.

This clone was seen only a few times. The gene calls are TRBV4-1 and TRBJ2-1; TRBD2 matches at 12 bases. Germline CDR1 is MGHRA and CDR2 is YSYEKL. Trimming took 0 bases from V and 3 from J; bases not matched to a gene: 6. The CDR3 loop spans 18 amino acids. CDR3 residues: CASSQDNPSGGDYNEQFF. The CDR3 DNA is TGCGCCAGCAGCCAAGATAACCCTAGCGGGGGGGACTACAATGAGCAGTTCTTC.

This chain links TRBV29-1 with TRBJ2-3; 9 nucleotides agree with TRBD1. Unmatched junction bases numbered 4, after V lost 4 bases and J lost 2 bases. Germline values: CDR1 SQVTM, CDR2 ANQGSEA. The CDR3 length is 14 residues. The CDR3 loop reads CSVAGQGYTDTQYF. For the CDR3, the DNA is TGCAGCGTTGCTGGACAGGGGTACACAGATACGCAGTATTTT.

Concerning this clone: At one end the junction does not follow the germline gene, possibly because of a read error. At the DNA level, this CDR3 is encoded by other sequences in the same sample as well. This chain connects TRBV5-1 to TRBJ1-6; TRBD1 matches at 10 bases. This CDR3 has 17 residues. Germline values: CDR1 SGHRS, CDR2 YFSETQ. Here the CDR3 reads CASSWGDRGRNNSPLHF. The CDR3 DNA follows: TGCGCCAGCAGCTGGGGGGACAGGGGAAGGAATAATTCCCCCCTCCACTTT.